The entry below describes one T cell receptor (beta chain). It has no known antigen specificity. No base quality information exists; no much larger clone differs at one position. The CDR3 runs 11 residues from the cysteine to the phenylalanine. Just CDR3 DNA is preserved here, 33 bases in frame from base 1. The germline V gene (reference sequence) supplies CDR1 DFQATT and CDR2 SNEGSKA. V is reduced by 0 bases and J by 11 bases, leaving a spacing of 10 bases between them. Whole blood was collected in K2EDTA tubes by collaborating institutions according to the institutions' own protocols. For TCRbeta analysis, collaborators shipped samples as frozen whole blood, isolated PBMCs, or DNA extracted from either of those sample types. This entry is derived from a study of blood T cell repertoires in COVID-19 (dated by TCRdb to between 2020 and 2021). Looking at the study overall: Samples covering the acute and convalescent phases of COVID-19 were provided by collaborators in the United States, Italy and Spain. The prospective study material was composed of cDNA or gDNA derived from T cells, B-cell-depleted T cells, or PBMCs. Deeply sampled blood TCRbeta repertoires from subjects exposed to, actively infected with, or recovered from COVID-19 were included in the dataset. Sample metadata almost always included a de-identified subject ID, COVID-19 status, age in years and sex. HLA class I and class II types, where available, came from metadata supplied by the sample provider rather than from assay-based typing. The repertoires were made available in a free public database intended to serve as a resource for research on the immune response to SARS-CoV-2. Samples were obtained from the ongoing ImmuneRACE study (first 160 participants) and from 1,254 subjects provided by 6 global collaborators. Overall study results and their limits: Clinical and demographic metadata were provided uncurated, with the amount varying by source and participant.

TCRbeta CDR3 regions were amplified from genomic DNA using the immunoSEQ Assay, a bias-controlled multiplex PCR. The study's own analysis went as follows. The number of nucleated cells in each sample was estimated by amplification of reference gene primers within the assay. To quantify the absolute abundance of each unique TCRbeta CDR3 rearrangement, sequence reads were collapsed and filtered. Productive Simpson clonality was computed per sample as the square root of Simpson's diversity index over productive rearrangements. What TCRdb holds here is the immuneACCESS table cut down to in-frame rearrangements. Part of the clones is not present; checked against another copy, under half of the missing clones reflect an unresolved V gene, and the others are unexplained. V, J and clone size are those of that table, while D and trimming were read from the DNA. This sample holds approximately 260,000 clones; nearly 85% were observed only once. 7.5% to 9% of the sample is taken by the ten largest.

In this chain, TRBV20-1 is recombined with TRBJ1-1, with TRBD1 perhaps the D gene, on 5 matching bases. The sample taken for sequencing was peripheral blood. This sequence originates from a human donor in a cohort sampled during active COVID-19. The nucleotide sequence reads TGCAGTGCTAGAGACGGGGGGATCGCTTTCTTT. This codes for CSARDGGIAFF.